The rows below give T cell receptor beta chains drawn from one sample of a study of early T cells in non-severe SARS-CoV-2 infection. One entry per CDR3 protein results from TCRdb running MiXCR on the 5' RACE reads. There are tens of thousands of distinct CDR3 sequences in the sample; 10% occur only once, and 6% to 8.5% lies in the top ten. Sequenced material: whole blood, taken at baseline. These receptors were taken from an adult who was a healthcare worker with PCR-confirmed SARS-CoV-2 infection or an uninfected control (not recorded which). CDR3s include the opening cysteine and the closing phenylalanine or tryptophan. A D gene is named only where the DNA matches it firmly. Some rows mark clone size as missing; the rest say once, few, many or name a class of expanded clone.

>14|TRBV13|TRBJ2-7|NA|NA
CASSKGRHSYEQYF
TGTGCCAGCAGCAAGGGTCGGCATTCCTACGAGCAGTACTTC
>13|TRBV3-1|TRBJ1-1|few|NA
CASSPGGNTEAFF
TGTGCCAGCAGTCCCGGGGGGAACACTGAAGCTTTCTTT
>11|TRBV30|TRBJ1-2|NA|TRBD1
CACYRGLGYTF
TGTGCCTGTTATAGGGGGCTTGGCTACACCTTC
>15|TRBV2|TRBJ1-1|few|NA
CASSGRGGLNTEAFF
TGTGCCAGCAGTGGCAGGGGTGGACTGAACACTGAAGCTTTCTTT
>15|TRBV10-3|TRBJ2-3|many|NA
CAISDLGLRTDTQYF
TGTGCCATCAGTGACCTGGGACTCCGCACAGATACGCAGTATTTT
>15|TRBV19|TRBJ1-5|NA|NA
CASSISGRSSQPQHF
TGTGCCAGTAGTATATCCGGTCGATCAAGTCAGCCCCAGCATTTT
>12|TRBV7-9|TRBJ1-1|many|NA
CASSPQGTEAFF
TGTGCCAGCAGCCCGCAGGGGACTGAAGCTTTCTTT
>15|TRBV3-1|TRBJ1-2|NA|NA
CASSPMVGQNYGYTF
TGTGCCAGCAGCCCCATGGTTGGGCAGAACTATGGCTACACCTTC
>12|TRBV2|TRBJ2-7|many|NA
CASRSFRMEQYF
TGTGCCAGCAGGTCGTTTAGAATGGAGCAGTACTTC
>13|TRBV30|TRBJ1-2|many|NA
CAAIEGSDYGYTF
TGTGCCGCGATTGAGGGGAGTGACTATGGCTACACCTTC
>14|TRBV10-3|TRBJ2-1|few|NA
CAISFGTNNNEQFF
TGTGCCATCAGTTTTGGGACCAACAACAATGAGCAGTTCTTC
>11|TRBV2|TRBJ2-6|many|NA
CASRGANVLTF
TGTGCCAGCCGGGGGGCCAACGTCCTGACTTTC
>13|TRBV4-1|TRBJ1-2|once|NA
CASSQDRGNGYTF
TGCGCCAGCAGCCAAGATCGGGGGAACGGCTACACCTTC
>13|TRBV10-2|TRBJ2-3|many|NA
CASSLGGSDTQYF
TGCGCCAGCAGTCTCGGGGGTTCAGATACGCAGTATTTT
>14|TRBV13|TRBJ1-1|many|NA
CASSLVRGETEAFF
TGTGCCAGCAGCTTAGTAAGGGGGGAGACTGAAGCTTTCTTT
>17|TRBV5-1|TRBJ2-5|NA|TRBD2
CASSPGLAGGLKETQYF
TGCGCCAGCAGCCCGGGACTAGCGGGGGGCCTCAAAGAGACCCAGTACTTC
>13|TRBV19|TRBJ2-7|many|NA
CASSPEGIYEQYF
TGTGCCAGTAGCCCGGAGGGGATCTACGAGCAGTACTTC
>18|TRBV12-5|TRBJ2-4|NA|NA
CASAAPRQETLAKNIQYF
TGTGCTAGTGCCGCCCCTCGACAGGAGACTTTAGCCAAAAACATTCAGTACTTC
>12|TRBV6-6|TRBJ2-7|few|NA
CASSDYSYEQYF
TGTGCCAGCTCAGATTACAGCTACGAGCAGTACTTC
>13|TRBV9|TRBJ2-4|many|NA
CASSVDSKNIQYF
TGTGCCAGCAGCGTAGACAGCAAAAACATTCAGTACTTC
>15|TRBV7-2|TRBJ2-7|many|TRBD2
CASSFLAGGLWEQYF
TGTGCCAGCAGCTTCTTGGCGGGGGGCCTCTGGGAGCAGTACTTC
>17|TRBV12-3/TRBV12-4|TRBJ2-3|many|TRBD2
CASSPGTSGGRWNTQYF
TGTGCCAGCAGTCCAGGGACTAGCGGGGGACGGTGGAATACGCAGTATTTT
>14|TRBV7-2|TRBJ1-2|many|TRBD1
CASSLQGEGYGYTF
TGTGCCAGCAGCCTACAGGGGGAGGGCTATGGCTACACCTTC
>13|TRBV4-1|TRBJ2-7|few|NA
CASSPTVIYEQYF
TGCGCCAGCAGCCCCACGGTTATTTACGAGCAGTACTTC
>17|TRBV4-1|TRBJ2-4|many|NA
CASSQEGTALAKNIQYF
TGCGCCAGCAGCCAAGAGGGGACTGCACTAGCCAAAAACATTCAGTACTTC
>17|TRBV5-1|TRBJ2-7|NA|NA
CASSPGWSGRTSYEQYF
TGCGCCAGCAGTCCCGGTTGGTCGGGCCGCACCTCGTACGAGCAGTACTTC
>15|TRBV6-5|TRBJ1-1|many|NA
CASSYSKGANTEAFF
TGTGCCAGCAGTTACTCGAAAGGAGCGAACACTGAAGCTTTCTTT
>13|TRBV11-3|TRBJ1-1|few|NA
CASSSQVRAEAFF
TGTGCCAGCAGCTCACAGGTTCGGGCTGAAGCTTTCTTT
>15|TRBV7-6|TRBJ2-3|NA|TRBD1
CASSRTGDGTDTQYF
TGTGCCAGCAGCCGGACAGGGGATGGCACAGATACGCAGTATTTT
>16|TRBV5-1|TRBJ1-1|NA|TRBD1
CASSLVTGVTNTEAFF
TGCGCCAGCAGCTTGGTGACAGGGGTGACCAACACTGAAGCTTTCTTT
>13|TRBV29-1|TRBJ2-3|many|TRBD1
CSAAPGGTDTQYF
TGCAGCGCCGCCCCAGGGGGAACAGATACGCAGTATTTT
>14|TRBV7-2|TRBJ2-3|NA|NA
CASSLARNTDTQYF
TGTGCCAGCAGCTTAGCACGGAACACAGATACGCAGTATTTT
>17|TRBV20-1|TRBJ2-1|NA|TRBD2
CSARDHLSGGDSNEQFF
TGCAGTGCTAGAGACCACCTTAGCGGGGGGGACTCCAATGAGCAGTTCTTC
>17|TRBV7-2|TRBJ2-7|many|TRBD1
CASSPPARGLGLGEQYF
TGTGCCAGCAGCCCCCCCGCGAGGGGGCTTGGTCTTGGCGAGCAGTACTTC
>12|TRBV7-9|TRBJ1-2|few|NA
CASSFGTYGYTF
TGTGCCAGCAGCTTTGGAACCTATGGCTACACCTTC
>15|TRBV12-3/TRBV12-4|TRBJ2-6|few|NA
CASSYRGSGANVLTF
TGTGCCAGCAGCTACCGGGGATCTGGGGCCAACGTCCTGACTTTC
>18|TRBV9|TRBJ2-5|few|TRBD2
CASSVEEAGGPEAETQYF
TGCGCCAGCAGCGTAGAAGAAGCGGGGGGCCCAGAGGCGGAGACCCAGTACTTC
>15|TRBV12-3/TRBV12-4|TRBJ2-5|NA|TRBD2
CASSPRLAGEETQYF
TGTGCCAGCAGTCCACGACTAGCGGGGGAAGAGACCCAGTACTTC
>16|TRBV7-2|TRBJ2-3|NA|NA
CASSSEPGLNTDTQYF
TGTGCCAGCAGCTCCGAACCGGGACTCAACACAGATACGCAGTATTTT
>13|TRBV4-3|TRBJ1-1|NA|NA
CASSAMGRTEAFF
TGCGCCAGCAGCGCAATGGGAAGGACTGAAGCTTTCTTT
>18|TRBV12-3/TRBV12-4|TRBJ2-7|few|TRBD2
CASSPDLGLAGSSYEQYF
TGTGCCAGCAGTCCAGACCTCGGACTAGCGGGGAGCTCCTACGAGCAGTACTTC
>16|TRBV28|TRBJ2-2|many|NA
CASRTGHAPNTGELFF
TGTGCCAGCAGAACCGGACACGCACCGAACACCGGGGAGCTGTTTTTT
>11|TRBV5-6|TRBJ2-5|many|NA
CASRRGETQYF
TGTGCCAGCAGAAGAGGAGAGACCCAGTACTTC
>14|TRBV10-3|TRBJ1-3|NA|NA
CAISFQDSGNTIYF
TGTGCCATCAGTTTCCAAGACTCTGGAAACACCATATATTTT
>14|TRBV9|TRBJ2-1|NA|TRBD1
CASSVTGAYNEQFF
TGTGCCAGCAGCGTGACAGGGGCCTACAATGAGCAGTTCTTC
>15|TRBV4-3|TRBJ2-7|many|TRBD2
CASSQDSGGSYEQYF
TGCGCCAGCAGCCAAGATAGCGGGGGCTCCTACGAGCAGTACTTC
>16|TRBV2|TRBJ2-2|many|TRBD1
CASSEAGTGLDGELFF
TGTGCCAGCAGTGAAGCAGGGACAGGGCTAGACGGGGAGCTGTTTTTT
>13|TRBV4-3|TRBJ2-3|NA|NA
CASRAAGTDTQYF
TGCGCCAGCAGAGCGGCCGGGACAGATACGCAGTATTTT
>14|TRBV27|TRBJ1-2|many|NA
CASSLSTEMYGYTF
TGTGCCAGCAGTTTATCGACAGAGATGTATGGCTACACCTTC
>12|TRBV2|TRBJ1-1|NA|NA
CASGERGTEAFF
TGTGCCAGCGGTGAGAGGGGCACTGAAGCTTTCTTT
>14|TRBV2|TRBJ2-1|many|NA
CASSDSGPNNEQFF
TGTGCCAGCAGTGATAGCGGTCCTAACAATGAGCAGTTCTTC